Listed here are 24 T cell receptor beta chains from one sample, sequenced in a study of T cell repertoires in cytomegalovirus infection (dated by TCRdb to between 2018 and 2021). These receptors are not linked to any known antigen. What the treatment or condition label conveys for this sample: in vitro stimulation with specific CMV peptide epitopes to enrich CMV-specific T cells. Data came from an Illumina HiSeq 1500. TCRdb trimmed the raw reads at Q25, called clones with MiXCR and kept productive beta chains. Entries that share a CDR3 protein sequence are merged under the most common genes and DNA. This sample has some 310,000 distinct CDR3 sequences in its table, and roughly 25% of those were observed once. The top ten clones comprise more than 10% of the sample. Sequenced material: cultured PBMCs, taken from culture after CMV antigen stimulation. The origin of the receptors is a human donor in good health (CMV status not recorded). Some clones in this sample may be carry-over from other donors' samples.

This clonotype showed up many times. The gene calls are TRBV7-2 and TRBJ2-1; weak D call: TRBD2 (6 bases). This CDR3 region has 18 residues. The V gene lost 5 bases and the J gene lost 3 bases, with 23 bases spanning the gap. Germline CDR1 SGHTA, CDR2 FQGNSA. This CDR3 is CASSRAGNSGVNYNEQFF. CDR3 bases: TGTGCCAGCAGCCGAGCTGGAAATAGCGGAGTCAACTACAATGAGCAGTTCTTC. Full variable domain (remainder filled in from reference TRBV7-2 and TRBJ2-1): GAGVSQSPSNKVTEKGKDVELRCDPISGHTALYWYRQSLGQGLEFLIYFQGNSAPDKSGLPSDRFSAERTGGSVSTLTIQRTQQEDSAVYLCASSRAGNSGVNYNEQFFGPGTRLTVL.

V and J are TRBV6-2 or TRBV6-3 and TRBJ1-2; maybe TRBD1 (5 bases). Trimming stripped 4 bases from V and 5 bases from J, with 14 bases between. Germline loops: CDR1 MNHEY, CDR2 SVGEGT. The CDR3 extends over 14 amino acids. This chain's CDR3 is CASSLWDGTYGYTF. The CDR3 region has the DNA TGTGCCAGCAGTTTATGGGACGGAACGTATGGCTACACCTTC.

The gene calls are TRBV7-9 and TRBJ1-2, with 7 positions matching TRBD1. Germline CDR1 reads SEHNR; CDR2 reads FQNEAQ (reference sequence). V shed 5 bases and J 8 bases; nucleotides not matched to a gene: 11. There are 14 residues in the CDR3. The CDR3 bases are TGTGCCAGCAGCGTGCAGGGGGACGAGCGGGGCTACACCTTC. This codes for CASSVQGDERGYTF.

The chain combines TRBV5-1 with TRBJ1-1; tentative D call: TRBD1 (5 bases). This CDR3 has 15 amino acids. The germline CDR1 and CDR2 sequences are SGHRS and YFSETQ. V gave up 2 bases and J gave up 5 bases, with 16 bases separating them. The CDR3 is CASSLNFGGGTEAFF. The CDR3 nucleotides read TGCGCCAGCAGCTTAAATTTCGGGGGGGGTACTGAAGCTTTCTTT.

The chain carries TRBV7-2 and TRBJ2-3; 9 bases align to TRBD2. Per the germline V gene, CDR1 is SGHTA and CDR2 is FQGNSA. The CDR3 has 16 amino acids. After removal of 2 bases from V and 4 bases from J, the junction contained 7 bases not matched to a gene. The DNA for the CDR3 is TGTGCCAGCAGCTTACAGCGGACTAGCGTTTCAGATACGCAGTATTTT. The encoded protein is CASSLQRTSVSDTQYF.

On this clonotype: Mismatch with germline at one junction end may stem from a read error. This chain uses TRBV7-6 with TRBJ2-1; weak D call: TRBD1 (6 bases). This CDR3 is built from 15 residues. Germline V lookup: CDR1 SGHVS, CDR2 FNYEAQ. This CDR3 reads CASSPAGARYSEQFF. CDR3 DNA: TGTGCCAGCAGCCCTGCAGGGGCCCGGTACAGTGAGCAGTTCTTC.

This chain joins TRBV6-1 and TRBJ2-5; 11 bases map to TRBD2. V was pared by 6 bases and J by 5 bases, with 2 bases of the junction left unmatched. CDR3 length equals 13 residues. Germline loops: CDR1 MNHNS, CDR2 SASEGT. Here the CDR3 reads CASSWTSGETQYF. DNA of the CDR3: TGTGCCAGCAGCTGGACTAGCGGGGAGACCCAGTACTTC.

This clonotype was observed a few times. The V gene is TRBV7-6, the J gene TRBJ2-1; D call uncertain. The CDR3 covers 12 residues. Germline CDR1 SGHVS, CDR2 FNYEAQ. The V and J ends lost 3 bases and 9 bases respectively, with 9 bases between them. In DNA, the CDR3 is TGTGCCAGCAGCTTTTCACTTTCTGAGCAGTTCTTC. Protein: CASSFSLSEQFF.

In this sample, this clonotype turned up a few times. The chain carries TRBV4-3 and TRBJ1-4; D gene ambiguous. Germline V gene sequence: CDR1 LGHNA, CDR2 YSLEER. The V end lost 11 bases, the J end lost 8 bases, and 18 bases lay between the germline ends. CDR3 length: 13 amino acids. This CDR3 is CAAGAELREKLFF. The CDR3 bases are TGCGCCGCCGGCGCTGAGCTACGGGAAAAACTGTTTTTT.

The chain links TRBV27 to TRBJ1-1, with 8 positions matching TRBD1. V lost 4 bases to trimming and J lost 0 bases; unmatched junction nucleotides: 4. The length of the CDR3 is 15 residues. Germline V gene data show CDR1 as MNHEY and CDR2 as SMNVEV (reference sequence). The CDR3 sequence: CASSWSDRVNTEAFF. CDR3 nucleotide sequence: TGTGCCAGCAGTTGGTCGGACAGGGTGAACACTGAAGCTTTCTTT.

Written as DNA, the CDR3 is TGTGCCAGCAGCTTAGACCGGGGACTCCGCTACGAGCAGTACGTC. Translating gives CASSLDRGLRYEQYV. The gene calls are TRBV7-2 and TRBJ2-7, with D possibly TRBD2 on 6 matching bases. CDR1 is SGHTA, CDR2 FQGNSA, per germline. V dropped 1 base and J dropped 3 bases, with 13 bases sitting between them. The CDR3 extends over 15 amino acids.

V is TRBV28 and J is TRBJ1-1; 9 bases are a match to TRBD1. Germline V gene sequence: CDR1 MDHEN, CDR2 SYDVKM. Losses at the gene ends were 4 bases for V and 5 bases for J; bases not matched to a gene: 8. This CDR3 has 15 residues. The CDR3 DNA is TGTGCCAGCAGTTGGGGACAGGGAAGCCTGACTGAAGCTTTCTTT. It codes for CASSWGQGSLTEAFF.

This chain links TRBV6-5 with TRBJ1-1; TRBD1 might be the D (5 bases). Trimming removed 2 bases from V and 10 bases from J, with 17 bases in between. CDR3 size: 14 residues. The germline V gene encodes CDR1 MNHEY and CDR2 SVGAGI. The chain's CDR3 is CASSYGGLPGGAFF. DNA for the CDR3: TGTGCCAGCAGTTACGGGGGACTCCCAGGTGGAGCTTTCTTT.

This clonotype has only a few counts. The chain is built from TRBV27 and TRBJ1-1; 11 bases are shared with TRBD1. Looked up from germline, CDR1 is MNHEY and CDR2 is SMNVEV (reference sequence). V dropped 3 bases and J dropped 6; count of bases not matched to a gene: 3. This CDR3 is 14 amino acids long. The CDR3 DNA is TGTGCCAGCAGTTTGATGGGACAGGGGGCTGAAGCTTTCTTT. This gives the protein CASSLMGQGAEAFF.

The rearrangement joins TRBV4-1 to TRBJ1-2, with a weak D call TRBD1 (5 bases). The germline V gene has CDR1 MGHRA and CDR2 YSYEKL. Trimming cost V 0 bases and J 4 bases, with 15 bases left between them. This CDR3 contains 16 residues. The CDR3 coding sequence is TGCGCCAGCAGCCAAGAGCCAGGGAGGGGAAGCTATGGCTACACCTTC. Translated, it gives CASSQEPGRGSYGYTF.

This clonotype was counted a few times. CDR3 sequence reads: CASIDRPHNSPLHF. The CDR3 bases are TGTGCCAGCATTGATAGGCCACATAATTCACCCCTCCACTTT. The chain employs TRBV28 and TRBJ1-6; D gene ambiguous. The V end was cut by 7 bases, the J end by 5 bases, with 12 bases between. This CDR3 has 14 amino acids. The germline V gene has CDR1 MDHEN and CDR2 SYDVKM.

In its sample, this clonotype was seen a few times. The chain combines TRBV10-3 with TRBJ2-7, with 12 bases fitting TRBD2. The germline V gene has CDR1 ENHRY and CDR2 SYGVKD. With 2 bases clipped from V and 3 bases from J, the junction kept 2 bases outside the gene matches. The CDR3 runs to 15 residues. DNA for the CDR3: TGTGCCATCAGTGAGGGGACTAGCGGGCTCTACGAGCAGTACGTC. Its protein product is CAISEGTSGLYEQYV.

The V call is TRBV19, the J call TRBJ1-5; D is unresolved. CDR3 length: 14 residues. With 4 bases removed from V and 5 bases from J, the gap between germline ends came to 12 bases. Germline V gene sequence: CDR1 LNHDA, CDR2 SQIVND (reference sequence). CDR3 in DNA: TGTGCCAGTAGTACCCACCCCGGGGATCAGCCCCAGCATTTT. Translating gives CASSTHPGDQPQHF.

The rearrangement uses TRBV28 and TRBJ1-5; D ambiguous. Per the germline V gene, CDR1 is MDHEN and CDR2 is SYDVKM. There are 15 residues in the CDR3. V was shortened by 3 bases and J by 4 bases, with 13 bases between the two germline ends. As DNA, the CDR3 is TGTGCCAGCAGTTTTCTTGGTGGTGGGAATCAGCCCCAGCATTTT. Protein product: CASSFLGGGNQPQHF. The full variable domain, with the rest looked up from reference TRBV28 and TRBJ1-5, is DVKVTQSSRYLVKRTGEKVFLECVQDMDHENMFWYRQDPGLGLRLIYFSYDVKMKEKGDIPEGYSVSREKKERFSLILESASTNQTSMYLCASSFLGGGNQPQHFGDGTRLSIL.

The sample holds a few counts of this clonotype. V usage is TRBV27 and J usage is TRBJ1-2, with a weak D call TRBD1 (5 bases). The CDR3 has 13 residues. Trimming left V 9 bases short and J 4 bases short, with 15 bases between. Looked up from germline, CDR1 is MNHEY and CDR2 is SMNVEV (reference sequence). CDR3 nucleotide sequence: TGTGCCAGTTATGGTCAGGGAGGCTATGGCTACACCTTC. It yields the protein CASYGQGGYGYTF.

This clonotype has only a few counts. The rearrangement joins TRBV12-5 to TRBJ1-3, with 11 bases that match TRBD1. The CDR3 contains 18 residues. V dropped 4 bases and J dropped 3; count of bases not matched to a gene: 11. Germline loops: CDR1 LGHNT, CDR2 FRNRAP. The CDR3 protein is CASGSHSPGTGGGNTIYF. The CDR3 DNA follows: TGTGCTAGTGGTTCACACTCACCCGGGACAGGGGGTGGAAACACCATATATTTT.

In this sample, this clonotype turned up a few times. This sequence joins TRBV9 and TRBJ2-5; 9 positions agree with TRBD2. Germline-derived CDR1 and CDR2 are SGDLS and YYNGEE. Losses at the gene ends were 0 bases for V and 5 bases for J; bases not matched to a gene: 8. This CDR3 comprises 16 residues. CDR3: CASSVVAGGVRETQYF. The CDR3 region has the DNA TGTGCCAGCAGCGTAGTCGCGGGAGGGGTTAGGGAGACCCAGTACTTC.

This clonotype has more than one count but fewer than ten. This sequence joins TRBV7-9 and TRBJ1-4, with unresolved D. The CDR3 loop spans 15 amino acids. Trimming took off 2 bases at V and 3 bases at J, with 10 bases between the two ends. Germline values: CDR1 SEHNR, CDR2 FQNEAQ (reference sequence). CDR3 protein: CASSLRLGANEKLFF. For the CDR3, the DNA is TGTGCCAGCAGCTTACGGCTTGGGGCTAATGAAAAACTGTTTTTT.

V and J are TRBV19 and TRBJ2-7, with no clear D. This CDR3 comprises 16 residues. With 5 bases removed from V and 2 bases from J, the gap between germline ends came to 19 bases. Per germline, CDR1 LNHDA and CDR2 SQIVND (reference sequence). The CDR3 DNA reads TGTGCCAGTAGTTTTCGGCGGTCGGAAGTGGCCTACGAGCAGTACGTC. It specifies CASSFRRSEVAYEQYV.